These 6 T cell receptor beta chains were sequenced from one sample in a study of patients and donors after allogeneic stem cell transplantation. One entry per CDR3 protein, called by TCRdb with MiXCR from the RT-PCR reads. This table holds some 160,000 distinct CDR3 sequences, about a quarter found once. Sequenced: blood, either unsorted or a sorted T cell fraction (not recorded which). All receptors derive from a human donor who was either an allogeneic HSCT recipient or a stem cell or donor lymphocyte infusion donor (not recorded which). It is not recorded whose cells these are; they may come from a transplant donor.

V usage is TRBV20-1 and J usage is TRBJ1-2, with D uncertain. Between the trimmed V and J ends, which lost 0 bases and 0 bases, there was a span of 17 bases. This CDR3 comprises 17 residues. Germline assignment: CDR1 DFQATT and CDR2 SNEGSKA (reference sequence). CDR3 DNA: TGCAGTGCTAGAGATCCCGGACCTCTTACTGCTAACTATGGCTACACCTTC. It is translated as CSARDPGPLTANYGYTF.

The chain uses TRBV6-2 or TRBV6-3 and TRBJ1-2, with D maybe TRBD1 (5 bases). The germline V and J ends were trimmed by 8 bases and 2 bases, with 12 bases remaining between them. This CDR3 is built from 13 residues. Germline V gives CDR1 MNHEY, CDR2 SVGEGT. The CDR3 loop is CASGMTVNYGYTF. In DNA form, the CDR3 reads TGTGCCAGCGGCATGACAGTCAACTATGGCTACACCTTC.

The CDR3 here is CASSTTAGLETQYF. The CDR3 DNA follows: TGTGCCAGCAGCACAACCGCGGGCCTGGAGACCCAGTACTTC. The chain carries TRBV7-9 and TRBJ2-5; a weak D match, TRBD2 (5 bases). The V end lost 5 bases, the J end lost 5 bases, and 15 bases lay between the germline ends. The CDR3 runs to 14 residues. Germline CDR1 is SEHNR and CDR2 is FQNEAQ (reference sequence).

This clonotype was counted at least ten times. V is TRBV12-3 or TRBV12-4 and J is TRBJ1-5, with 9 bases lining up with TRBD1. The CDR3 is 13 residues long. V shed 5 bases, J shed 6 bases, and the junction held 2 bases outside the gene matches. The CDR3 DNA reads TGTGCCAGCAGTGGGACAGGGATTCAGCCCCAGCATTTT. This codes for CASSGTGIQPQHF.

This clonotype was observed a handful of times. The V gene is TRBV20-1, the J gene TRBJ2-7; 9 bases fit TRBD1. Germline V CDR1 and CDR2: DFQATT, SNEGSKA (reference sequence). The CDR3 totals 13 residues. Trimming at V came to 6 bases and at J to 5 bases, leaving 8 bases not matched to a gene. CDR3 DNA sequence: TGCAGTGCGAACGGGGGACAGGGAAACGAGCAGTACTTC. Its translation: CSANGGQGNEQYF.

This clonotype was counted only a few times. The chain is built from TRBV30 and TRBJ2-3; D unclear. From germline, CDR1 is GTSNPN and CDR2 SVGIG (reference sequence). The CDR3 loop spans 13 amino acids. V dropped 1 base and J dropped 0 bases, with 5 bases sitting between them. CDR3 in DNA: TGTGCCTGGAGTGAAGCTAGCACAGATACGCAGTATTTT. Translation gives CAWSEASTDTQYF.